This is a list of T cell receptor beta chains from one sample in a study of vaccination and CD4 T cells after COVID-19. TCRdb analysed the PCR reads with MiXCR anew, one entry per CDR3 protein. The table includes more than 20,000 distinct CDR3 sequences, 41% detected once. Their specific antigens are unknown. The starting material was CD4+ T cells from blood, cultured in vitro, obtained about 7 months after SARS-CoV-2 vaccination. These receptors originate from a human donor who had recovered from COVID-19. Each CDR3 is given with its conserved first and last residue. The D gene is left open where the match is weak. Only part of the rows carry a size: once, few, many, or a class if the clone is expanded.

TRBD2,few,TRBJ2-7,TRBV20-1,CSARPESSGRAPYEQYF,TGCAGTGCTAGACCGGAATCTAGCGGGAGGGCCCCCTACGAGCAGTACTTC
NA,NA,TRBJ1-1,TRBV28,CASSAQGGLGNEAFF,TGTGCCAGCAGTGCGCAGGGTGGCCTGGGTAATGAAGCTTTCTTT
NA,NA,TRBJ1-2,TRBV4-2,CASSPVQTGGGYGYTF,TGTGCCAGCAGCCCAGTTCAGACAGGAGGCGGCTATGGCTACACCTTC
TRBD2,NA,TRBJ2-3,TRBV7-6,CASSLGLAGATQYF,TGTGCCAGCAGCTTAGGACTAGCGGGAGCTACGCAGTATTTT
TRBD2,NA,TRBJ2-2,TRBV20-1,CSAGTGLAGVGNTGELFF,TGCAGTGCCGGGACCGGACTAGCGGGAGTCGGGAACACCGGGGAGCTGTTTTTT
TRBD1,few,TRBJ2-1,TRBV10-3,CAISEPEDRALMDEQFF,TGTGCCATCAGTGAGCCAGAAGACAGGGCCCTCATGGATGAGCAGTTCTTC
NA,few,TRBJ1-5,TRBV28,CASSLSPGRAEAQHF,TGTGCCAGCAGTTTGTCCCCAGGGCGTGCAGAAGCCCAGCATTTT
NA,few,TRBJ2-1,TRBV7-3,CASSLGVGTIGNEQFF,TGTGCCAGCAGCCTAGGAGTTGGGACCATAGGTAATGAGCAGTTCTTC
TRBD1,NA,TRBJ1-5,TRBV28,CASSALGQGPGMGNQPQHF,TGTGCCAGCAGTGCTCTCGGACAGGGGCCTGGCATGGGCAATCAGCCCCAGCATTTT
NA,NA,TRBJ2-1,TRBV11-3,CASSLVWSSYNEQFF,TGTGCCAGCAGCTTAGTATGGAGTTCCTACAATGAGCAGTTCTTC
NA,NA,TRBJ2-7,TRBV15,CATSRVGTADEQYF,TGTGCCACCAGCAGAGTGGGGACCGCCGACGAGCAGTACTTC
TRBD2,NA,TRBJ2-5,TRBV5-4,CASSLDAGGRETQYF,TGTGCCAGCAGCTTGGATGCGGGAGGAAGGGAGACCCAGTACTTC
TRBD2,NA,TRBJ2-5,TRBV6-1,CASTRTSGSKETQYF,TGTGCCAGCACTCGGACTAGCGGGAGCAAAGAGACCCAGTACTTC
NA,NA,TRBJ2-3,TRBV28,CASSLVTDTQYF,TGTGCCAGCAGTTTAGTTACAGATACGCAGTATTTT
TRBD1,NA,TRBJ1-5,TRBV19,CASANRDRGWGQPQHF,TGTGCCAGTGCCAACCGGGACAGGGGTTGGGGTCAGCCCCAGCATTTT
NA,NA,TRBJ2-1,TRBV6-5,CASSYSRGRTIAQFF,TGTGCCAGCAGTTACTCGCGGGGCCGGACTATTGCGCAGTTCTTC
NA,few,TRBJ2-5,TRBV6-5,CASSSGIKETQYF,TGTGCCAGCAGTTCAGGGATCAAAGAGACCCAGTACTTC
TRBD1,NA,TRBJ2-3,TRBV7-9,CASSHRQGGTDTQYF,TGTGCCAGCAGTCACAGACAGGGCGGGACAGATACGCAGTATTTT
TRBD1,few,TRBJ1-2,TRBV28,CASSSDRDYTF,TGTGCCAGCAGTTCAGACAGGGACTACACCTTC
NA,NA,TRBJ1-2,TRBV24-1,CATSAVAGRVYGYTF,TGTGCCACCAGTGCCGTGGCAGGGCGCGTCTATGGCTACACCTTC
NA,few,TRBJ1-5,TRBV10-3,CAITEDARGPQHF,TGTGCCATCACTGAGGACGCTCGGGGGCCCCAGCATTTT
TRBD1,NA,TRBJ2-7,TRBV7-2,CASSWRTGGAYEQYF,TGTGCCAGCAGCTGGAGGACAGGGGGCGCCTACGAGCAGTACTTC
NA,NA,TRBJ2-7,TRBV20-1,CSASRDRRNEQYF,TGCAGTGCTAGCCGGGATAGGAGGAACGAGCAGTACTTC
TRBD2,few,TRBJ2-1,TRBV7-6,CASSLNAGTSAYNEQFF,TGTGCCAGCAGTCTAAATGCCGGGACTAGCGCCTACAATGAGCAGTTCTTC
TRBD2,NA,TRBJ2-7,TRBV6-2/TRBV6-3,CASRSWREYEQYF,TGTGCCAGCAGGTCGTGGCGGGAGTACGAGCAGTACTTC
TRBD2,NA,TRBJ2-1,TRBV2,CASRGLAGHNEQFF,TGTGCCAGCAGGGGACTAGCGGGGCACAATGAGCAGTTCTTC
NA,few,TRBJ2-5,TRBV10-3,CAISAAGRSAGETQYF,TGTGCCATCAGTGCGGCCGGCAGATCGGCTGGCGAGACCCAGTACTTC
NA,NA,TRBJ2-1,TRBV6-1,CASSPNFGPGATQFF,TGTGCCAGCAGCCCAAACTTCGGACCGGGAGCAACTCAGTTCTTC
NA,NA,TRBJ1-2,TRBV7-8,CASSSPDTTVYYGYTF,TGTGCCAGCAGCTCACCGGACACGACGGTATACTATGGCTACACCTTC